A selection of T cell receptor beta chains follows, all from one sample in a study of cytomegalovirus exposure and HLA in healthy donors. TCRdb's copy holds only in-frame clones and misses some; the assay was immunoSEQ multiplex PCR. In the table there are 130,000 or so clones, 60% to 80% of which are singletons. The material sequenced was PBMCs. The source of these receptors is a female donor in good health and CMV-seronegative. CDR3s leave out the opening cysteine and the closing phenylalanine or tryptophan.

v_gene,j_gene,CDR3aa
TRBV6-4,TRBJ2-5,AAVGGGTRVGETQY
TRBV5-4,TRBJ1-2,ASSLLSGSNGYT
TRBV7-6,.,ASSPGQGWSYEQY
TRBV6-5,TRBJ1-5,ASSYGQNNQPQH
TRBV7-9,TRBJ1-5,ASSRGNQPQH
TRBV7-9,TRBJ2-3,ASSPLEGTQY
TRBV14,TRBJ2-1,ASSPGSGGSGNEQF
TRBV19,TRBJ1-5,ATRLGQFRSNQPQH
TRBV27,.,ASSLNRGAYEQY
TRBV9,TRBJ2-5,ASSVELSETQY
TRBV10-2,TRBJ2-5,ASSDSSGGARWQETQY
TRBV30,TRBJ1-3,AWSDSGTGSGNTIY
TRBV6-6,TRBJ1-1,ASRDRQGIGTEAF
TRBV6-6,TRBJ2-3,ASSLRGSSTDTQY
TRBV6-6,TRBJ2-3,ASSYSYTDTQY
TRBV5-1,TRBJ2-3,ASSSGPGTDTQY
TRBV7-9,TRBJ2-7,ASSWTSGILNEQY
TRBV5-1,TRBJ2-2,ASSSGTGVRWTGELF
TRBV5-6,TRBJ1-5,ASSLPTGPQH
TRBV7-3,TRBJ1-1,ASGGATEAF
TRBV29-1,TRBJ2-3,SETGTGATDTQY
TRBV4-2,TRBJ2-5,ASSQGQRGDQETQY
TRBV5-4,TRBJ1-2,ASSLASGRDYGYT
TRBV7-6,TRBJ2-1,ASSLDRIMNNEQF
TRBV7-2,TRBJ2-1,ASSLAGGNEQF
TRBV7-9,TRBJ1-2,ASSSTHGDRGRSYGYT
TRBV29-1,TRBJ1-4,SVRPGQGREKLF
TRBV27,.,ASGYEQY
TRBV10-2,TRBJ1-2,ASSEQTGGGGGYT
TRBV7-9,TRBJ1-4,ASSHGGAKSTNEKLF
TRBV11-1,TRBJ1-1,ASSLTGFTEAF
TRBV5-1,TRBJ2-6,ASSLYRTLSGANVLT
TRBV7-3,TRBJ1-2,ASSSPVGGPSIPSYGYT
TRBV6-1,TRBJ1-2,ASSVTGGDYGYT
TRBV11-2,TRBJ2-1,ASSLEVQGHNEQF
TRBV2,TRBJ1-6,ASRDGQGLISYNSPLH
TRBV12-5,TRBJ2-4,ASGSRTKTDSSFFDIQY
TRBV9,TRBJ2-1,ASSVDGAGNEQF
TRBV27,TRBJ1-4,ASRPKSGGDEKLF
TRBV19,TRBJ1-1,ASSIGAGGRTEAF
TRBV27,TRBJ1-5,ASSFLGLQNHQPQH
TRBV27,TRBJ2-7,ASSFRWQGFDEQY
TRBV9,TRBJ1-2,ASSVEGQSYGYT
TRBV7-3,TRBJ1-1,ASSPGGSNTEAF
TRBV7-9,TRBJ1-5,SSSSGGSNQPQH
TRBV28,TRBJ2-1,ASSPTALPEGDSYNEQF
TRBV6-5,TRBJ1-1,ASRQGSTEAF
TRBV7-6,TRBJ2-3,ASSLGLPGTDTQY
TRBV30,TRBJ2-7,AWMGTVGMAGQY
TRBV6-6,TRBJ2-2,ASSYSVTAGELF
TRBV28,TRBJ1-1,ASSQPLWGPTEAF
TRBV7-9,TRBJ2-7,ASSLVQGAGQY